This T cell receptor beta chain was obtained from a study of cytomegalovirus exposure and HLA in healthy donors. The PCR used 60 Vbeta and 13 Jbeta primers. Study processing details: Later, 75 million to 100 million unique TCR beta chains were counted in an analysis, and about 10 million of them were shared. TCRdb's table, derived via immunoSEQ multiplex PCR, lists solely in-frame clones and lacks some. Clonal size and the V and J genes are those of that table, whereas D and trimming came from the DNA. The sample holds some 120,000 clones, about four fifths seen once. Trimming stripped 2 bases from V and 2 bases from J, with 6 bases between. Germline lookup yields CDR1 GTSNPN and CDR2 SVGIG (reference sequence). The CDR3 contains 12 residues. Whole-study findings and limits: The likely origin of a cluster of highly shared sequence variants was a sequencing artifact.

This clone is a singleton in its sample. The antigen is unknown. The V gene is TRBV30, the J gene TRBJ1-2; D uncertain. The sample was PBMCs. The receptor was derived from a man aged 25-40 years in good health and CMV-seropositive. CDR3 nucleotide sequence: TGTGCCTGGAGTCGGGGAAACTATGGCTACACCTTC. Its translation is CAWSRGNYGYTF.